A selection of T cell receptor beta chains follows, all from one sample in a study of shared clonotypes between healthy human individuals. TCRdb's copy holds only in-frame clones and misses some; the assay was immunoSEQ multiplex PCR. Among 2 million to 2.5 million clones listed, approximately 93% were seen once. The material sequenced was naive CD4+ T cells from PBMCs. These receptors originate from a man aged 18 to 35 in good health. Some clones in this sample may be carry-over from other donors' samples. Each CDR3 is given with its conserved first and last residue. The D gene is left open where the match is weak. Not every row has a clone size; where given, it reads once, few, many or a size class.

CDR3 DNA: TGTGCCAGCAGGACCCGGACTAGTGGGGACTACGAGCAGTACTTC
CDR3 protein: CASRTRTSGDYEQYF
J gene: TRBJ2-7
V gene: TRBV27
D gene: TRBD2
clone size: NA

CDR3 DNA: TGTGCCAGCTCACCATTCCCCAGGGACCCCTATCGTGGCTACACCTTC
CDR3 protein: CASSPFPRDPYRGYTF
J gene: TRBJ1-2
V gene: TRBV18
D gene: NA
clone size: NA

CDR3 DNA: TGTGCCAGCAGCTTATATAGCGGGAGAACAGATACGCAGTATTTT
CDR3 protein: CASSLYSGRTDTQYF
J gene: TRBJ2-3
V gene: TRBV7-9
D gene: TRBD2
clone size: once

CDR3 DNA: TGCGCCAGCAGCTTCGGGGCAGGAGAGGATCGGACCGGGGAGCTGTTTTTT
CDR3 protein: CASSFGAGEDRTGELFF
J gene: TRBJ2-2
V gene: TRBV5-1
D gene: NA
clone size: NA

CDR3 DNA: TGTGCCACCAGCAGAGAGAGGGGAGGGGCGAGTTTCAGCAATCAGCCCCAGCATTTT
CDR3 protein: CATSRERGGASFSNQPQHF
J gene: TRBJ1-5
V gene: TRBV15
D gene: NA
clone size: NA

CDR3 DNA: TGTGCCAGCAGCCCCGACAGGGGAAACGTACACTCCGAAGCTTTCTTT
CDR3 protein: CASSPDRGNVHSEAFF
J gene: TRBJ1-1
V gene: TRBV7-9
D gene: TRBD1
clone size: NA

CDR3 DNA: TGCGCCAGCAGCCAAGGGGGGAACCGGGACAGGGCTCAGCCCCAGCATTTT
CDR3 protein: CASSQGGNRDRAQPQHF
J gene: TRBJ1-5
V gene: TRBV4-1
D gene: TRBD1
clone size: NA

CDR3 DNA: TGTGCCACTAAATTCGGGGGTGAGCAGTTCTTC
CDR3 protein: CATKFGGEQFF
J gene: TRBJ2-1
V gene: TRBV27
D gene: NA
clone size: NA

CDR3 DNA: TGTGCCAGCTCATCCCGGCGGACTAGTGGGTCTGGGGAGCTGTTTTTT
CDR3 protein: CASSSRRTSGSGELFF
J gene: TRBJ2-2
V gene: TRBV18
D gene: TRBD2
clone size: NA

CDR3 DNA: TGCGCCAGCAGCCAAGCTGCATTAACTTCCTACGAGCAGTACTTC
CDR3 protein: CASSQAALTSYEQYF
J gene: TRBJ2-7
V gene: TRBV4-1
D gene: NA
clone size: NA

CDR3 DNA: TGCGCCAGCAGCCCCGGACAGTCCTCCTACGAGCAGTACTTC
CDR3 protein: CASSPGQSSYEQYF
J gene: TRBJ2-7
V gene: TRBV5-1
D gene: NA
clone size: once

CDR3 DNA: TGTGCCAGCAGTGGGTTAAGCGGGGAGACCCAGTACTTC
CDR3 protein: CASSGLSGETQYF
J gene: TRBJ2-5
V gene: TRBV2
D gene: NA
clone size: NA

CDR3 DNA: TGTGCCAGCAACCCACGGGGGGGGAATGAAAAACTGTTTTTT
CDR3 protein: CASNPRGGNEKLFF
J gene: TRBJ1-4
V gene: TRBV2
D gene: NA
clone size: once

CDR3 DNA: TGTGCCAGCAGTTTAAAGTACAATGAGCAGTTCTTC
CDR3 protein: CASSLKYNEQFF
J gene: TRBJ2-1
V gene: TRBV27
D gene: NA
clone size: few

CDR3 DNA: TGTGCCAGCAGCTTAGCCGCAGGGATCCAAAACATTCAGTACTTC
CDR3 protein: CASSLAAGIQNIQYF
J gene: TRBJ2-4
V gene: TRBV7-2
D gene: NA
clone size: NA

CDR3 DNA: TGTGCCAGCAGCGTGGGCGGGGTTAGCGGCGGCTACGAGCAGTACTTC
CDR3 protein: CASSVGGVSGGYEQYF
J gene: TRBJ2-7
V gene: TRBV5-6
D gene: NA
clone size: NA

CDR3 DNA: TGTGCCAGCAGCCTTAGCGGGGACACCTACGAGCAGTACTTC
CDR3 protein: CASSLSGDTYEQYF
J gene: TRBJ2-7
V gene: TRBV7-2
D gene: TRBD2
clone size: NA

CDR3 DNA: TGTGCCAGCAGTTACTTCCAGGGGGGAGGCTACACCTTC
CDR3 protein: CASSYFQGGGYTF
J gene: TRBJ1-2
V gene: TRBV6-5
D gene: TRBD1
clone size: NA

CDR3 DNA: TGTGCCAGCAGTGAACAGGGCGGAGTTCAGCCCCAGCATTTT
CDR3 protein: CASSEQGGVQPQHF
J gene: TRBJ1-5
V gene: TRBV6-4
D gene: NA
clone size: NA

CDR3 DNA: TGTGCCAGCAGTGAAGGCAGGGGGCTGAACTATGGCTACACCTTC
CDR3 protein: CASSEGRGLNYGYTF
J gene: TRBJ1-2
V gene: TRBV2
D gene: TRBD1
clone size: few

CDR3 DNA: TGTGCCAGCTCACTTAACGTGGGGACTTCCTACGAGCAGTACTTC
CDR3 protein: CASSLNVGTSYEQYF
J gene: TRBJ2-7
V gene: TRBV18
D gene: NA
clone size: NA

CDR3 DNA: TGTGCCAGCACGGGGAGTAGCGCAACGTCCTACGAGCAGTACTTC
CDR3 protein: CASTGSSATSYEQYF
J gene: TRBJ2-7
V gene: TRBV28
D gene: NA
clone size: once

CDR3 DNA: TGTGCCAGCAGCGGACCCGGGTGGTCTGGGGCCAACGTCCTGACTTTC
CDR3 protein: CASSGPGWSGANVLTF
J gene: TRBJ2-6
V gene: TRBV9
D gene: NA
clone size: NA

CDR3 DNA: TGTGCCAGCAGCTTAATGGGACTAGCGGGAAATGAGCAGTTCTTC
CDR3 protein: CASSLMGLAGNEQFF
J gene: TRBJ2-1
V gene: TRBV7-2
D gene: TRBD2
clone size: once

CDR3 DNA: TGTGCCATCAGTGACCCCCGGAGGGGGGCCTACGAGCAGTACTTC
CDR3 protein: CAISDPRRGAYEQYF
J gene: TRBJ2-7
V gene: TRBV10-3
D gene: NA
clone size: NA

CDR3 DNA: TGCGCCAGCAGCCAAGTAGCGGCGAACACTGAAGCTTTCTTT
CDR3 protein: CASSQVAANTEAFF
J gene: TRBJ1-1
V gene: TRBV4-1
D gene: NA
clone size: NA

CDR3 DNA: TGTGCCAGCAGTTACTCGAACAGAAACACTGAAGCTTTCTTT
CDR3 protein: CASSYSNRNTEAFF
J gene: TRBJ1-1
V gene: TRBV6-5
D gene: NA
clone size: once

CDR3 DNA: TGTGCCAGCAGCTTAGCGGGCGGCTCCTACGAGCAGTACTTC
CDR3 protein: CASSLAGGSYEQYF
J gene: TRBJ2-7
V gene: TRBV7-3
D gene: NA
clone size: NA

CDR3 DNA: TGTGCCAGCAGCTTAGTGGGCCGTACAGATACGCAGTATTTT
CDR3 protein: CASSLVGRTDTQYF
J gene: TRBJ2-3
V gene: TRBV7-9
D gene: NA
clone size: once

CDR3 DNA: TGTGCCAGCAGCTTGGCCGCCGGGACTATGAACACTGAAGCTTTCTTT
CDR3 protein: CASSLAAGTMNTEAFF
J gene: TRBJ1-1
V gene: TRBV5-6
D gene: NA
clone size: NA

CDR3 DNA: TGTGCCAGCAGTGGGTGGAGTCAGGGGTCCGGGGAGCTGTTTTTT
CDR3 protein: CASSGWSQGSGELFF
J gene: TRBJ2-2
V gene: TRBV7-6
D gene: NA
clone size: NA

CDR3 DNA: TGTGCCAGCAGGCACCACATCCCCCCCTACGAGCAGTACTTC
CDR3 protein: CASRHHIPPYEQYF
J gene: TRBJ2-7
V gene: TRBV6-1
D gene: NA
clone size: NA

CDR3 DNA: TGTGCCAGCTCAAGGACTTCTTACGAGCAGTACTTC
CDR3 protein: CASSRTSYEQYF
J gene: TRBJ2-7
V gene: TRBV18
D gene: NA
clone size: NA